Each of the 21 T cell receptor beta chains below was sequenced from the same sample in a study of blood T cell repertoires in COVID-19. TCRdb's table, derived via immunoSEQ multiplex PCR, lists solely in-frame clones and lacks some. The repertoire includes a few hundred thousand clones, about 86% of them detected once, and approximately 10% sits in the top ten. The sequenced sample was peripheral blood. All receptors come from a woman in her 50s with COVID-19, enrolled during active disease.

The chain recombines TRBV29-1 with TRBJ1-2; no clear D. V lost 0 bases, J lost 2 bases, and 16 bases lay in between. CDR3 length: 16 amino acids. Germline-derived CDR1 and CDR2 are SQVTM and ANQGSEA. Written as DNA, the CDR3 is TGCAGCGTTGAAGATCAGATCCCACCAACCAACTATGGCTACACCTTC. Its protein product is CSVEDQIPPTNYGYTF.

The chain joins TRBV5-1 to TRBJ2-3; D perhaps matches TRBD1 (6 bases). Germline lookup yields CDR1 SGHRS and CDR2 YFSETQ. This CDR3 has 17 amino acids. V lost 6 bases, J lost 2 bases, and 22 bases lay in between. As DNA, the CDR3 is TGCGCCAGCAACACGACCCCCCTGGGGGCGGTCACAGATACGCAGTATTTT. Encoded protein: CASNTTPLGAVTDTQYF. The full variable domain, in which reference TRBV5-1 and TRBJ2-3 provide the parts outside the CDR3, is KAGVTQTPRYLIKTRGQQVTLSCSPISGHRSVSWYQQTPGQGLQFLFEYFSETQRNKGNFPGRFSGRQFSNSRSEMNVSTLELGDSALYLCASNTTPLGAVTDTQYFGPGTRLTVL.

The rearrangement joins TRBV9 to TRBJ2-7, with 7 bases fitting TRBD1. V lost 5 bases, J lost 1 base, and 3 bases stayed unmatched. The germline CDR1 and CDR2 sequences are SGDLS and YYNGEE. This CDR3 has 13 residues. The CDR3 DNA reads TGTGCCAGCAGTGTGACAGGGTCCTACGAGCAGTACTTC. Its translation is CASSVTGSYEQYF. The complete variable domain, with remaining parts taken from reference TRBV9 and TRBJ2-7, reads DSGVTQTPKHLITATGQRVTLRCSPRSGDLSVYWYQQSLDQGLQFLIQYYNGEERAKGNILERFSAQQFPDLHSELNLSSLELGDSALYFCASSVTGSYEQYFGPGTRLTVT.

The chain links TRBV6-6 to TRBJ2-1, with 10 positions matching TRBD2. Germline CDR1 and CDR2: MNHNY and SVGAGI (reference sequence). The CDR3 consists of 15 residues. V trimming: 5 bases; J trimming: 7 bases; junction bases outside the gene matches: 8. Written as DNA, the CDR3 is TGTGCCAGCAGTAATGTAGCGGGGGGCCCTAATGAGCAGTTCTTC. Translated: CASSNVAGGPNEQFF.

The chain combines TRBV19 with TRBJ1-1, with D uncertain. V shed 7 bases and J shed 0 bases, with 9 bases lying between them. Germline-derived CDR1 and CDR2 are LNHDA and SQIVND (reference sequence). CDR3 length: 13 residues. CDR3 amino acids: CASKRDMNTEAFF. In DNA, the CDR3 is TGTGCCAGTAAGCGGGATATGAACACTGAAGCTTTCTTT.

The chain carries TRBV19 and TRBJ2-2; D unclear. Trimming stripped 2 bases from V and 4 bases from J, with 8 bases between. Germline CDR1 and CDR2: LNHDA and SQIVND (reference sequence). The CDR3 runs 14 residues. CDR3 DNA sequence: TGTGCCAGTAGTATAATAACACCCACCGGGGAGCTGTTTTTT. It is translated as CASSIITPTGELFF.

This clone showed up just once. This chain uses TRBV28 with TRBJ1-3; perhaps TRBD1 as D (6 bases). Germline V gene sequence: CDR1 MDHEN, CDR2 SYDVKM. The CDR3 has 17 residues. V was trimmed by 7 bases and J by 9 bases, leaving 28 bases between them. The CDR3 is CASNKLTGTRGGATIYF. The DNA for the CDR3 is TGTGCCAGCAACAAACTAACCGGGACAAGGGGGGGAGCCACCATATATTTT.

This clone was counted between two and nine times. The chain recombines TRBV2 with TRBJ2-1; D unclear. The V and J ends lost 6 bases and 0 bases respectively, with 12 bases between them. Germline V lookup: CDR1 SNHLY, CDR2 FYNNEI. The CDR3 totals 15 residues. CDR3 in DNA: TGTGCCAGCAGCACATTGAACCTCTCCTACAATGAGCAGTTCTTC. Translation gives CASSTLNLSYNEQFF.

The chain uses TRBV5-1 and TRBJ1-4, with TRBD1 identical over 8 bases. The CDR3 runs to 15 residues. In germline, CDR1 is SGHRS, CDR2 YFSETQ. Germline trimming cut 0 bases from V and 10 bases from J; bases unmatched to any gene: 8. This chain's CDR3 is CASSLEGQGAGKLFF. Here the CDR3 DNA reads TGCGCCAGCAGCTTGGAGGGGCAGGGGGCAGGAAAACTGTTTTTT.

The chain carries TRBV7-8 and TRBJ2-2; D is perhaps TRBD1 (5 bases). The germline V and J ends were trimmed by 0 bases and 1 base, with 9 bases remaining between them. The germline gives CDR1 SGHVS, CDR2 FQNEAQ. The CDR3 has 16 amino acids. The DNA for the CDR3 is TGTGCCAGCAGCTTAGCAGTTCAGGGGAACACCGGGGAGCTGTTTTTT. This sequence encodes CASSLAVQGNTGELFF. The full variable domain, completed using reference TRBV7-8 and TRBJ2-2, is GAGVSQSPRYKVAKRGQDVALRCDPISGHVSLFWYQQALGQGPEFLTYFQNEAQLDKSGLPSDRFFAERPEGSVSTLKIQRTQQEDSAVYLCASSLAVQGNTGELFFGEGSRLTVL.

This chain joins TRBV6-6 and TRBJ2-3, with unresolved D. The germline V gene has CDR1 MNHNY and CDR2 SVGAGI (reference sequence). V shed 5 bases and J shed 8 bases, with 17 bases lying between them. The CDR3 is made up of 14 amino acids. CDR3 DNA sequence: TGTGCCAGCAGTAGCTCCACCCTTCCGGGTACGCAGTATTTT. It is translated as CASSSSTLPGTQYF.

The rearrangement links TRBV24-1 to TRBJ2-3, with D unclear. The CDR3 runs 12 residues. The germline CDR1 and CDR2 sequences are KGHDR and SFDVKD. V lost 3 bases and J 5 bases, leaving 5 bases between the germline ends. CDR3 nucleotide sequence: TGTGCCACCAGTGATGTCGTAGATACGCAGTATTTT. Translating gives CATSDVVDTQYF.

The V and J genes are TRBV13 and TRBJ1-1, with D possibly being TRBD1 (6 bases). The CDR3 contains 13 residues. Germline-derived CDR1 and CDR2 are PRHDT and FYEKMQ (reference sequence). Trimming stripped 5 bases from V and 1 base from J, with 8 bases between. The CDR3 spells CASSVTGNTEAFF. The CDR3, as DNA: TGTGCCAGCAGCGTGACAGGGAACACTGAAGCTTTCTTT.

The CDR3 loop reads CASSFVSGDTGELFF. CDR3 nucleotides: TGTGCCAGCAGCTTTGTGAGCGGGGACACCGGGGAGCTGTTTTTT. The rearrangement links TRBV11-3 to TRBJ2-2; 7 nucleotides align to TRBD2. The CDR3 has 15 residues. J was trimmed by 3 bases and V by 3 bases; bases with no gene match: 4. Germline V lookup: CDR1 SGHNT, CDR2 YENEEA.

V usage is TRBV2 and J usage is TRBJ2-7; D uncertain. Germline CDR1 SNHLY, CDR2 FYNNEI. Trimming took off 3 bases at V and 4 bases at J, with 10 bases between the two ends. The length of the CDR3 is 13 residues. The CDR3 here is CASSDSPGYEQYV. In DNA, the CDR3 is TGTGCCAGCAGTGACTCCCCAGGTTACGAGCAGTACGTC.

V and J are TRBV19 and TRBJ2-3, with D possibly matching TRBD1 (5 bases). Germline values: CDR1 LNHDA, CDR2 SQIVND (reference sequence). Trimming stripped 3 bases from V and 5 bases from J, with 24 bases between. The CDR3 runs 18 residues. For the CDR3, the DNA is TGTGCCAGTAGTATCCCTTCACCCAATCTGGGGCTGGGAGATACGCAGTATTTT. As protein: CASSIPSPNLGLGDTQYF.

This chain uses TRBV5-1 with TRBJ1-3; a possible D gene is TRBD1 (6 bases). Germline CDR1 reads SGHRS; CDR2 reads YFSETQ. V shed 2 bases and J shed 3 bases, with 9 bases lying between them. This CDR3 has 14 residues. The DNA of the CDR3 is TGCGCCAGCAGCTTAGGGGGTAATGGAAACACCATATATTTT. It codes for CASSLGGNGNTIYF.

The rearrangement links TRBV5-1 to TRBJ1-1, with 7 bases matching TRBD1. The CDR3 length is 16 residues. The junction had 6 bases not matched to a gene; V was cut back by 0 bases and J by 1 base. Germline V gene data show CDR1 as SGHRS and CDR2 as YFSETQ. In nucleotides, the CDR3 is TGCGCCAGCAGCTTGGAGACAGGGAGGACGAACACTGAAGCTTTCTTT. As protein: CASSLETGRTNTEAFF.

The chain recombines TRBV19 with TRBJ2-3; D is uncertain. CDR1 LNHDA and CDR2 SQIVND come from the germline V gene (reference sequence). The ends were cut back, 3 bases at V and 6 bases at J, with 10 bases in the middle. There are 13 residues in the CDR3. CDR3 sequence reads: CASSMSLGDTQYF. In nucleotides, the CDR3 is TGTGCCAGTAGTATGAGTCTCGGGGATACGCAGTATTTT.

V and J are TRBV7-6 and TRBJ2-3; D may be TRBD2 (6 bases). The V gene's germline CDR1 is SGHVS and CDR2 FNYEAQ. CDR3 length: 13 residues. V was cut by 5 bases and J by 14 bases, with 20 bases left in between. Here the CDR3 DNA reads TGTGCCAGCAGCCCGGGACTCCGCAATTCCATGTATTTT. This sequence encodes CASSPGLRNSMYF.

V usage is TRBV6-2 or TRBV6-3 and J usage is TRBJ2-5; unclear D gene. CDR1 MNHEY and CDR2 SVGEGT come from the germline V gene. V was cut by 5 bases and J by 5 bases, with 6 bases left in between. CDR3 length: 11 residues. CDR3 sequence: CASSPGETQYF. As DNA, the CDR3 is TGTGCCAGCAGTCCCGGGGAGACCCAGTACTTC.